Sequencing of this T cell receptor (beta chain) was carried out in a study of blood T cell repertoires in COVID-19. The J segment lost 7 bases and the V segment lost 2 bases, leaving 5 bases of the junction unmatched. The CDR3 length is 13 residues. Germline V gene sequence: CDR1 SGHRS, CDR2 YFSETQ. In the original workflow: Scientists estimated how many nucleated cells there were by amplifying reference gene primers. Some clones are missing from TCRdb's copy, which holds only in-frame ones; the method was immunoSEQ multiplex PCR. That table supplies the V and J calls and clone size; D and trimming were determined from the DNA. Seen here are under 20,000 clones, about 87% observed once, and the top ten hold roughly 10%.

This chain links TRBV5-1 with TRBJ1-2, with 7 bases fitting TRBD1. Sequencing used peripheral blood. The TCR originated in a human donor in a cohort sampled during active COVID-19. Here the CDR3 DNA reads TGCGCCAGCAGCTTCGGACAGGTCTCTGGCTACACCTTC. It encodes CASSFGQVSGYTF.